Below, 23 T cell receptor beta chains from the same sample are listed, as sequenced in a study of metastatic and nonmetastatic thyroid tumors. Ahead of thyroid surgery, no patient had received treatment of any kind. TCRdb re-called clones via MiXCR from the PCR reads. The table shows over 8,000 clones, with approximately 23% occurring only once. Sequenced material: tumor tissue. These receptors were collected from a female donor with papillary thyroid cancer or a benign thyroid nodule (not recorded which). Some clones in this sample may be carry-over from other donors' samples.

This clone was seen a handful of times. The chain is built from TRBV6-1 and TRBJ2-2, with 11 bases identical to TRBD2. Germline V lookup: CDR1 MNHNS, CDR2 SASEGT. The junction had 5 bases not matched to a gene; V was cut back by 5 bases and J by 0 bases. There are 17 residues in the CDR3. The CDR3 region has the DNA TGTGCCAGCAGTTTCGGACTAGCGGGTCCGAACACCGGGGAGCTGTTTTTT. It specifies CASSFGLAGPNTGELFF.

There are many counts of this clone. The chain carries TRBV6-4 and TRBJ2-3; D unresolved. The CDR3 consists of 13 residues. Trimming pared 0 bases from V and 3 bases from J, leaving 4 bases between. The V gene's germline CDR1 is MRHNA and CDR2 SNTAGT. The CDR3 coding sequence is TGTGCCAGCAGTGACTCGGAGACAGATACGCAGTATTTT. Amino acid sequence: CASSDSETDTQYF.

This clone is judged large. The V call is TRBV19, the J call TRBJ1-1; 7 nucleotides match TRBD1. The V gene end was trimmed by 6 bases and the J gene end by 1 base; junction bases not matched to a gene: 2. Germline CDR1 is LNHDA and CDR2 is SQIVND (reference sequence). The CDR3 covers 13 residues. CDR3 protein: CASRQGQNTEAFF. CDR3 DNA: TGTGCCAGTAGACAGGGGCAGAACACTGAAGCTTTCTTT.

The sample holds many counts of this clone. The gene calls are TRBV4-2 and TRBJ1-1; D unclear. The CDR3 totals 15 residues. The germline V gene has CDR1 LGHNA and CDR2 YNFKEQ. Trimming took 0 bases from V and 0 from J, leaving 8 bases between them. The CDR3 loop is CASSQDLLVNTEAFF. The DNA for the CDR3 is TGTGCCAGCAGCCAAGATCTCTTGGTGAACACTGAAGCTTTCTTT.

This clone is medium-sized by share. This rearrangement joins TRBV28 to TRBJ1-1; D is ambiguous. Germline V gene lookup returns CDR1 MDHEN and CDR2 SYDVKM. Trimming took off 3 bases at V and 1 base at J, with 9 bases between the two ends. The CDR3 loop spans 14 amino acids. CDR3 nucleotide sequence: TGTGCCAGCAGTTTCCTACGGCAGAACACTGAAGCTTTCTTT. Its protein is CASSFLRQNTEAFF.

About this clone: The junction departs from germline at one end; a sequencing error may be responsible. The chain recombines TRBV19 with TRBJ1-2, with D possibly TRBD1 on 5 matching bases. CDR1 and CDR2 from the germline V gene are LNHDA and SQIVND (reference sequence). CDR3 size: 15 residues. CDR3: CASKGLDGTGYVYTF. CDR3 sequence (DNA): TGTGCCAGCAAGGGGCTGGACGGGACGGGCTATGTCTACACCTTC. The full variable domain, with the rest looked up from reference TRBV19 and TRBJ1-2, is DGGITQSPKYLFRKEGQNVTLSCEQNLNHDAMYWYRQDPGQGLRLIYYSQIVNDFQKGDIAEGYSVSREKKESFPLTVTSAQKNPTAFYLCASKGLDGTGYVYTFGSGTRLTVV.

This clone has a count of ten or more. CDR3 DNA: TGTGCCAGCAGCTTGGAACGTGTCACTGAAGCTTTCTTT. This codes for CASSLERVTEAFF. This rearrangement joins TRBV5-8 to TRBJ1-1; D not resolved. The germline V and J ends were trimmed by 0 bases and 4 bases, with 7 bases remaining between them. The germline V gene has CDR1 SGHTS and CDR2 YDEGEE. The CDR3 contains 13 residues.

By sample fraction, this clone is medium-sized (0.01 to 0.1%). The genes are TRBV6-5 and TRBJ1-1, with D possibly matching TRBD1 (5 bases). From germline, CDR1 is MNHEY and CDR2 SVGAGI. The CDR3 extends over 15 amino acids. The germline V and J ends were trimmed by 4 bases and 2 bases, with 14 bases remaining between them. The CDR3 spells CASSSSGGGNTEAFF. CDR3 in DNA: TGTGCCAGCAGTTCCTCCGGGGGGGGAAACACTGAAGCTTTCTTT.

This clone has ten or more counts. The rearrangement links TRBV5-8 to TRBJ1-6, with D hard to call. Germline V CDR1 and CDR2: SGHTS, YDEGEE. CDR3 length: 16 amino acids. Trimming took 2 bases from V and 0 from J, leaving 9 bases between them. The CDR3 nucleotides are TGTGCCAGCAGCTTTAAAGCAAGCTCCTATAATTCACCCCTCCACTTT. Translation gives CASSFKASSYNSPLHF.

There are a few counts of this clone. The chain combines TRBV6-2 or TRBV6-3 with TRBJ1-6; the match to TRBD1 covers 10 bases. V gave up 2 bases and J gave up 7 bases; unmatched junction bases: 8. Germline V gene lookup returns CDR1 MNHEY and CDR2 SVGEGT. The CDR3 is 17 amino acids. CDR3 residues: CASSYDPGTGENSPLHF. The CDR3 DNA reads as TGTGCCAGCAGTTACGATCCAGGGACAGGGGAGAATTCACCCCTCCACTTT.

In its sample, this clone is medium-sized. The rearrangement links TRBV2 to TRBJ2-1; D remains unclear. The CDR3 extends over 11 amino acids. Germline CDR1 SNHLY, CDR2 FYNNEI. Deletions cut 6 bases from V and 3 bases from J, with 3 bases between. The CDR3: CASRGYNEQFF. Here the CDR3 DNA reads TGTGCCAGCAGGGGCTACAATGAGCAGTTCTTC.

This clone was counted between two and nine times. The rearrangement uses TRBV27 and TRBJ2-7, with no clear D. The CDR3 contains 14 residues. The germline V and J ends were trimmed by 1 base and 6 bases, with 13 bases remaining between them. Per the germline V gene, CDR1 is MNHEY and CDR2 is SMNVEV (reference sequence). In nucleotides, the CDR3 is TGTGCCAGCAGTTTATGGAGTTATCGTGGCGAGCAGTACTTC. Amino acids: CASSLWSYRGEQYF.

This clone ranks as medium-sized. Different DNA sequences within this sample yield the same CDR3. The V call is TRBV24-1, the J call TRBJ1-2; a weak D match, TRBD1 (6 bases). V was shortened by 4 bases and J by 8 bases, with 16 bases between the two germline ends. The CDR3 runs to 14 residues. Germline values: CDR1 KGHDR, CDR2 SFDVKD. CDR3: CATSETGGAHGYTF. The CDR3 DNA follows: TGTGCCACCAGTGAGACGGGGGGGGCTCACGGCTACACCTTC.

This clone turned up a few times. The chain carries TRBV5-1 and TRBJ2-2, with D unclear. V gave up 3 bases and J gave up 4 bases, with 7 bases separating them. The CDR3 extends over 13 amino acids. Germline assignment: CDR1 SGHRS and CDR2 YFSETQ. The chain's CDR3 is CASSSHFTGELFF. CDR3 nucleotide sequence: TGCGCCAGCAGCTCACACTTCACCGGGGAGCTGTTTTTT.

This clone ranks as medium-sized. The rearrangement uses TRBV7-8 and TRBJ1-2; D ambiguous. This CDR3 region has 13 residues. Trimming stripped 2 bases from V and 6 bases from J, with 10 bases between. Germline V gives CDR1 SGHVS, CDR2 FQNEAQ. The CDR3 nucleotides read TGTGCCAGCAGCTTACAGCGCAAGGATGGCTACACCTTC. Its protein is CASSLQRKDGYTF.

V usage is TRBV11-2 and J usage is TRBJ2-6; D unclear. V was shortened by 5 bases and J by 0 bases, with 11 bases between the two germline ends. Germline CDR1 reads SGHAT; CDR2 reads FQNNGV. This CDR3 comprises 16 residues. CDR3: CASSTGSGSGANVLTF. The CDR3 DNA sequence: TGTGCCAGCAGCACCGGTTCGGGCTCTGGGGCCAACGTCCTGACTTTC.

This clone rates as medium-sized. This chain joins TRBV12-3 or TRBV12-4 and TRBJ1-1, with 7 bases fitting TRBD1. CDR3 length: 14 residues. The trim removed 3 bases at V and 3 bases at J, leaving 4 bases unmatched. DNA for the CDR3: TGTGCCAGCAGTTTGGAGACAGGGTACACTGAAGCTTTCTTT. Amino acids: CASSLETGYTEAFF.

This clone was detected ten times or more. The DNA for the CDR3 is TGTGCCAGCTCACCACCTGGGGAGCTCTCCTATGGCTACACCTTC. It translates to CASSPPGELSYGYTF. V is TRBV18 and J is TRBJ1-2; unclear D gene. Trimming took 0 bases from V and 4 from J, leaving 12 bases between them. This CDR3 comprises 15 residues. The V gene's germline CDR1 is KGHSH and CDR2 LQKENI.

The chain recombines TRBV2 with TRBJ2-2, with 9 positions matching TRBD2. Germline-derived CDR1 and CDR2 are SNHLY and FYNNEI. V lost 6 bases, J lost 4 bases, and 9 bases stayed unmatched. The CDR3 is 16 amino acids. CDR3: CASRISSGSGTGELFF. The CDR3 bases are TGTGCCAGCAGGATAAGTAGCGGGAGTGGCACCGGGGAGCTGTTTTTT.

V gene TRBV11-2 combines with J gene TRBJ2-7; either TRBD1 or TRBD2 may supply D (5 bases each). The CDR3 is 15 amino acids. The germline V and J ends were trimmed by 0 bases and 7 bases, with 16 bases remaining between them. Germline assignment: CDR1 SGHAT and CDR2 FQNNGV. CDR3 sequence reads: CASSLDMGTRGEQYF. In nucleotides, the CDR3 is TGTGCCAGCAGCTTAGATATGGGGACCCGCGGGGAGCAGTACTTC.

This clone came up once. Other DNA sequences in the sample encode the same CDR3. The J gene is TRBJ2-7, the V gene TRBV11-2; TRBD2 matches 7 bases. Germline lookup yields CDR1 SGHAT and CDR2 FQNNGV. CDR3 length: 16 amino acids. Trimming at V came to 5 bases and at J to 6 bases, leaving 16 bases not matched to a gene. The CDR3 sequence: CASSQTGGGRASEQYF. The CDR3 coding sequence is TGTGCCAGCAGCCAAACGGGTGGTGGGAGGGCCTCCGAGCAGTACTTC.

By frequency in the sample, this clone is medium-sized (0.01 to 0.1%). The genes are TRBV10-3 and TRBJ1-1, with TRBD1 identical over 8 bases. Losses at the gene ends were 6 bases for V and 4 bases for J; bases not matched to a gene: 7. The CDR3 extends over 14 amino acids. The germline V gene encodes CDR1 ENHRY and CDR2 SYGVKD. The CDR3 DNA sequence: TGTGCCATCAGCGACAGGGGATGGAGCACTGAAGCTTTCTTT. Its translation is CAISDRGWSTEAFF.

The chain couples TRBV20-1 to TRBJ2-1; D is possibly TRBD2 (6 bases). The length of the CDR3 is 17 residues. V lost 3 bases and J lost 4, with 22 bases in between. Per the germline V gene, CDR1 is DFQATT and CDR2 is SNEGSKA (reference sequence). The DNA of the CDR3 is TGCAGTGCTAGGACCTTAAGAGGAGGTGGAGGGTACAATGAGCAGTTCTTC. Encoded protein: CSARTLRGGGGYNEQFF.